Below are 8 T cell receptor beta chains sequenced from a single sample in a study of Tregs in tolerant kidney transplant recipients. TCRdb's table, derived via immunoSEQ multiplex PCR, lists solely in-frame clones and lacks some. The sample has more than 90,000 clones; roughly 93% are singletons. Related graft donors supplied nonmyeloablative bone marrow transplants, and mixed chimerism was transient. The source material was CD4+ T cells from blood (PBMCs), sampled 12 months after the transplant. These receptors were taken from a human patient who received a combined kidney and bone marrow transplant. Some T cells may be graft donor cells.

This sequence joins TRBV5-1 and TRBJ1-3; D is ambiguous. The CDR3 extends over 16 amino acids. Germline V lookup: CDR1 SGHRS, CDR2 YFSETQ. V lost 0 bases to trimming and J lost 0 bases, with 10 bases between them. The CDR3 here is CASSLASRGSGNTIYF. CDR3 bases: TGCGCCAGCAGCTTGGCATCCCGGGGCTCTGGAAACACCATATATTTT.

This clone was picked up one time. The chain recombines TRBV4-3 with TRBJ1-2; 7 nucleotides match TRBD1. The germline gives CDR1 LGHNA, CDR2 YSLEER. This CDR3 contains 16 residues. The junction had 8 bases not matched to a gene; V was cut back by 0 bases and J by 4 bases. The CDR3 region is CASSQEGDSVRYGYTF. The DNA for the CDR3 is TGCGCCAGCAGCCAAGAAGGGGACAGCGTGCGCTATGGCTACACCTTC.

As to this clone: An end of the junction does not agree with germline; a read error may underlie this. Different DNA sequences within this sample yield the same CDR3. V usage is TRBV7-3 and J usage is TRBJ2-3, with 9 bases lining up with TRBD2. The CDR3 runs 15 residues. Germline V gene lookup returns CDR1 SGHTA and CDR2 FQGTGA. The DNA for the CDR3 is TGTGCCAGCAGCTTTAGCGGGAGTCGGGAAGATACACAGTATTTT. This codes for CASSFSGSREDTQYF.

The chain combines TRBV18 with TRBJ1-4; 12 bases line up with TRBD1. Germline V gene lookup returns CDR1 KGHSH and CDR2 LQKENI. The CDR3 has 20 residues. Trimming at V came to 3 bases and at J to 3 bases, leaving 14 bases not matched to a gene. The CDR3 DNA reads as TGTGCCAGCTCACCCACTACCGGGACAGGGGGCGCGTGGGCTAATGAAAAACTGTTTTTT. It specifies CASSPTTGTGGAWANEKLFF.

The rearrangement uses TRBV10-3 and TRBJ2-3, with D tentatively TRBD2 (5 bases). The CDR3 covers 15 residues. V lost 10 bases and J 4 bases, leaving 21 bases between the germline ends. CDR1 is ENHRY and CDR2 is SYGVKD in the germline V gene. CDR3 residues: CASNLGLLVSDTQYF. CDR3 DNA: TGTGCCAGCAACCTCGGACTCCTAGTATCAGATACGCAGTATTTT.

DNA for the CDR3: TGTGCCAGCAGCTTAACTGGGCAGGCCGGGGAGCTGTTTTTT. It codes for CASSLTGQAGELFF. The rearrangement uses TRBV7-3 and TRBJ2-2; no firm D call. Germline values: CDR1 SGHTA, CDR2 FQGTGA. The ends were cut back, 0 bases at V and 6 bases at J, with 8 bases in the middle. CDR3 length: 14 residues.

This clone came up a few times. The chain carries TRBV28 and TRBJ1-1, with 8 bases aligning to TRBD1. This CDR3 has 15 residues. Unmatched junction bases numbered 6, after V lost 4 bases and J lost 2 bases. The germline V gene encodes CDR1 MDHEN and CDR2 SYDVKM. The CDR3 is CASSYRGSGNTEAFF. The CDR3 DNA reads TGTGCCAGCAGTTACAGGGGGTCGGGAAACACTGAAGCTTTCTTT.

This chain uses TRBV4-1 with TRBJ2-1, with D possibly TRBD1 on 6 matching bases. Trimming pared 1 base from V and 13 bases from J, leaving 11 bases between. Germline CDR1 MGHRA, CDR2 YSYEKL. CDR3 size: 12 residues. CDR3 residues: CASSQGWTVQFF. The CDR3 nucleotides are TGCGCCAGCAGCCAAGGATGGACAGTCCAGTTCTTC.